This T cell receptor beta chain came from a study of Graves' ophthalmopathy and Graves' hyperthyroidism (dated by TCRdb to 2016 to 2019). In terms of the full investigation: Peripheral blood was collected at initial diagnosis, prior to any treatment. The study used signatures of the TCR beta repertoire to tell Graves' ophthalmopathy apart from Graves' hyperthyroidism and to predict which patients would progress to ophthalmopathy. In total, under 150 blood samples were TCR-sequenced: approximately 42 ophthalmopathy, some 75 hyperthyroidism and approximately 17 hyperthyroidism-to-ophthalmopathy patients. To explore V-J signatures that separate ophthalmopathy from hyperthyroidism, a discovery set of around 97 patients was enrolled, consisting of under 50 with ophthalmopathy and roughly 60 with stable hyperthyroidism. An independent validation cohort was composed of some 19 hyperthyroidism patients and 17 patients who later progressed from hyperthyroidism to ophthalmopathy. In roughly 6 hyperthyroidism patients, T-cell repertoires of thyroid tissue and blood were compared. Once sampling was done, hyperthyroidism patients were given methimazole at a starting dose of 30 mg daily, while ophthalmopathy patients were given high-dose intravenous methylprednisolone. The 90 to 100 discovery patients were randomly divided into training and test sets at a 7:3 ratio.

Study-wide findings and limitations: In cross-validation, the 13-signature model distinguished ophthalmopathy from stable hyperthyroidism with about 90% sensitivity and approximately 81% specificity, and in the test set the corresponding values were around 80% and 75%. Sample size was not statistically predetermined, and group allocation was not concealed from the investigators. Among expanded thyroid clonotypes with frequency above 0.001, most also showed up in blood, which suggests that blood repertoires may reflect the thyroid immune response. In validation, the model predicted ophthalmopathy progression with more than 70% sensitivity and around 72% specificity; some 13 predicted patients were CT-confirmed with GO in a median of around 6 months.

This clonotype was counted only a few times. Its antigen is not yet known. Per-nucleotide qualities are absent, and no much larger clonotype sits a single base away. For repertoire sequencing, the TCR beta CDR3 regions were amplified from RNA transcripts. A first-round RT-PCR used HTBI primers with the Qiagen OneStep RT-PCR kit, followed by a second-round multiplex PCR, size selection and purification. The libraries underwent paired-end sequencing with 100 bp reads on an Illumina HiSeq2000. As for the authors' bioinformatics: Reads were processed with SOAPnuke, discarding reads with adapters, uncalled bases, mean Phred below 15, or no exact constant-primer or identifier match. High-quality paired reads were merged with COPE v1.2.5. Each unique nucleotide sequence was defined as a clonotype, and clonotypes were aligned to IMGT TRB V, D and J references with MiTCR v1.1. The analysis was limited to V-J combinations with a frequency above 0.0001, which together covered more than 98% of repertoires. For each V-J combination, a TCR clonal expansion and chaos score was defined as F50 clonal expansion divided by the chaos observed in the TCRdist matrix. Features were reduced by Welch's t-statistics and random forest to about a dozen V-J combinations, which fed a naive Bayes classifier. The similarity between thyroid and blood repertoires was quantified using the Morisita-Horn index. In-frame beta chains were kept once TCRdb had trimmed the public reads at Q25 with fastp and called clones with MiXCR. Merged by CDR3 protein, the rows form single entries marked with the most common genes and DNA. TCRdb's processing, not the authors' own work, is the source of the V and J calls. The sample table contains 400,000 to 450,000 distinct CDR3 sequences; only one count was recorded for around 21% of them. Clones ranked in the top ten supply roughly 3% of the sample.

From cysteine to phenylalanine, the CDR3 is 16 amino acids long. Just CDR3 DNA is preserved here, 48 bases in frame from base 1. The germline V gene encodes CDR1 SGDLS and CDR2 YYNGEE. A distance of 13 bases separates the germline ends of V and J, which lose 0 bases and 3 bases respectively. Stable hyperthyroidism was defined as no progression to ophthalmopathy within 18 months of follow-up. Patients with hyperthyroidism were aged 18 to 65 years, had been newly diagnosed, and had a disease duration of less than 2 months. Patients with other autoimmune diseases, uncontrolled infections, pregnancy or lactation were excluded. Diagnosis relied on clinical symptoms, serum thyroxine, TRAb, thyroid ultrasound and orbital computed tomography. Ficoll-Paque density gradient centrifugation was used to isolate PBMCs from approximately 10 ml of fresh peripheral blood. Total RNA was extracted using Trizol reagent, and RNA quality was checked on an Agilent 2100 Bioanalyzer.

Sequenced material: peripheral blood. The clonotype comes from a woman under 30 with stable Graves' hyperthyroidism. Donor details come from another sample of the same person, matched by shared clones. This chain is built from TRBV9 and TRBJ1-3; TRBD1 is a possible D gene, resting on 5 matching bases. The DNA is as follows: TGTGCCAGCAGCGTAGATCGGGGGATTGGTGGAAACACCATATATTTT. The resulting protein is CASSVDRGIGGNTIYF.